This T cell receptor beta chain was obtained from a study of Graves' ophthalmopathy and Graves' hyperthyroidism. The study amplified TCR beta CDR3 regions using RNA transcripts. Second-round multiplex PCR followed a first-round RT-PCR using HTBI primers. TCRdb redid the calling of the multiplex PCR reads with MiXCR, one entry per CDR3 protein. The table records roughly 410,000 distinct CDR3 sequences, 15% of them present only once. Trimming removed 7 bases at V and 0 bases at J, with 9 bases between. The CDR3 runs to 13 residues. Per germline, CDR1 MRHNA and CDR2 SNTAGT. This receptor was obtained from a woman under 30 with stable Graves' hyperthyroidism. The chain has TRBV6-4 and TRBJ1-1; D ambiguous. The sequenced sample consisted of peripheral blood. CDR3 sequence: CASIFGVNTEAFF. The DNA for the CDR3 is TGTGCCAGCATTTTCGGAGTGAACACTGAAGCTTTCTTT.